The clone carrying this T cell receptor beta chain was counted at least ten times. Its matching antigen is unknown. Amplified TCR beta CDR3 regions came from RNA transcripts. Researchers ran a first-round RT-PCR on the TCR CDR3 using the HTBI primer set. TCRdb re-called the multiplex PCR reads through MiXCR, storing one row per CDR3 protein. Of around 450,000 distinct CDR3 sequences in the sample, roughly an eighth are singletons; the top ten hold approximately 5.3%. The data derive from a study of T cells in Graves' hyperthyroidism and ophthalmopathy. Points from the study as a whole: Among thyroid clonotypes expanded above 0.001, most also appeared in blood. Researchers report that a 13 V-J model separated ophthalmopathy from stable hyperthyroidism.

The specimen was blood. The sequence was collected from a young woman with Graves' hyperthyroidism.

The CDR3 bases are TGTGCCAGCAGCGCAGGCTTTGAAGACGGGTTACAAGAGACCCAGTACTTC. Protein product: CASSAGFEDGLQETQYF. The genes are TRBV9 and TRBJ2-5; no clear D. This CDR3 region has 17 residues. In germline, CDR1 is SGDLS, CDR2 YYNGEE. V lost 3 bases and J 2 bases, leaving 20 bases between the germline ends. Drawing the rest from reference TRBV9 and TRBJ2-5, the complete variable domain is DSGVTQTPKHLITATGQRVTLRCSPRSGDLSVYWYQQSLDQGLQFLIQYYNGEERAKGNILERFSAQQFPDLHSELNLSSLELGDSALYFCASSAGFEDGLQETQYFGPGTRLLVL.